The 9 T cell receptor beta chains below all came from one sample that was sequenced in a study of T cell responses to AZD1222 COVID-19 vaccine. Sequencing used immunoSEQ multiplex PCR; TCRdb keeps in-frame clones, though not all of them. Among 180,000 or so clones listed, roughly 93% were seen once. Sequenced material: peripheral blood, taken 28 days after the second dose of the MenACWY control vaccine. These receptors were collected from an adult who received the MenACWY meningococcal vaccine as a control.

This chain joins TRBV4-1 and TRBJ2-7; 7 bases align to TRBD1. Germline V gene lookup returns CDR1 MGHRA and CDR2 YSYEKL. The CDR3 is made up of 16 amino acids. The V segment lost 0 bases and the J segment 2 bases; nucleotides outside the gene matches: 7. CDR3 DNA: TGCGCCAGCAGCCAAGATTGGGACAGCGGCCCCTACGAGCAGTACTTC. Protein: CASSQDWDSGPYEQYF.

V gene TRBV5-4 combines with J gene TRBJ2-2; maybe TRBD1 (5 bases). The CDR3 is made up of 15 amino acids. V lost 2 bases and J lost 5, with 13 bases in between. The germline V gene has CDR1 SGHNT and CDR2 YYREEE (reference sequence). The CDR3 sequence: CASSLDSRLTGELFF. The CDR3, as DNA: TGTGCCAGCAGCTTAGACAGCCGTCTAACCGGGGAGCTGTTTTTT.

This chain connects TRBV6-5 to TRBJ2-1; TRBD1 or TRBD2 may be the D gene (5 bases each). This CDR3 spans 14 amino acids. Trimming left V 2 bases short and J 9 bases short, with 14 bases between. Germline V gene lookup returns CDR1 MNHEY and CDR2 SVGAGI. In nucleotides, the CDR3 is TGTGCCAGCAGTTACGGGGGAGTACTGGGTGAGCAGTTCTTC. Encoded protein: CASSYGGVLGEQFF.

V and J are TRBV28 and TRBJ1-5, with D possibly TRBD1 on 5 matching bases. The CDR3 is made up of 15 amino acids. CDR1 and CDR2 from the germline V gene are MDHEN and SYDVKM. V gave up 6 bases and J gave up 4 bases, with 16 bases separating them. Here the CDR3 DNA reads TGTGCCAGCAGAATGTCGATTGGGGCTAATCAGCCCCAGCATTTT. Its protein is CASRMSIGANQPQHF.

V usage is TRBV2 and J usage is TRBJ2-2, with D uncertain. Germline CDR1 and CDR2: SNHLY and FYNNEI. CDR3 size: 12 residues. The V gene lost 1 base and the J gene lost 13 bases, with 10 bases spanning the gap. The chain's CDR3 is CASSEVAGRLFF. DNA of the CDR3: TGTGCCAGCAGTGAAGTGGCTGGCAGGCTGTTTTTT. Combining the CDR3 with reference TRBV2 and TRBJ2-2 gives the whole variable domain EPEVTQTPSHQVTQMGQEVILRCVPISNHLYFYWYRQILGQKVEFLVSFYNNEISEKSEIFDDQFSVERPDGSNFTLKIRSTKLEDSAMYFCASSEVAGRLFFGEGSRLTVL.

The V call is TRBV27, the J call TRBJ1-5; 11 bases are a match to TRBD1. Trimming at V came to 5 bases and at J to 3 bases, leaving 9 bases not matched to a gene. CDR1 and CDR2 from the germline V gene are MNHEY and SMNVEV (reference sequence). The CDR3 length is 17 residues. The CDR3 loop is CASSLRGDRGDNQPQHF. The CDR3 DNA is TGTGCCAGCAGTCTAAGGGGGGACAGGGGGGACAATCAGCCCCAGCATTTT.

V is TRBV19 and J is TRBJ1-1, with no clear D. This CDR3 spans 11 amino acids. Between the trimmed V and J ends, which lost 6 bases and 4 bases, there was a span of 6 bases. Germline V gene lookup returns CDR1 LNHDA and CDR2 SQIVND (reference sequence). In nucleotides, the CDR3 is TGTGCCAGTAGCTACAGCACTGAAGCTTTCTTT. Its translation is CASSYSTEAFF.

The rearrangement uses TRBV19 and TRBJ2-1; D is tentatively TRBD1 or TRBD2 (6 bases each). The germline V gene encodes CDR1 LNHDA and CDR2 SQIVND (reference sequence). This CDR3 region has 16 residues. The germline V and J ends were trimmed by 5 bases and 7 bases, with 21 bases remaining between them. The CDR3 sequence: CASSRPLRGPENEQFF. CDR3 nucleotides: TGTGCCAGTAGTCGACCCCTTCGGGGGCCGGAGAATGAGCAGTTCTTC.

This clone was seen just once. The chain employs TRBV10-1 and TRBJ1-5; possibly TRBD1 for D (5 bases). Germline CDR1 WNHNN, CDR2 SYGVQD (reference sequence). The CDR3 sequence is 14 residues long. The V gene lost 2 bases and the J gene lost 4 bases, with 9 bases spanning the gap. The chain's CDR3 is CASSETGVNQPQHF. The CDR3, as DNA: TGCGCCAGCAGTGAGACAGGAGTGAATCAGCCCCAGCATTTT.